This T cell receptor beta chain was captured by sequencing in a study of blood T cell repertoires in COVID-19. Study in general: The study drew acute and convalescent COVID-19 samples from the United States, Italy and Spain. Sample material is recorded as cDNA or gDNA derived from T cells, B-cell-depleted T cells, or PBMCs.

Original data processing: Amplification of reference gene primers provided the estimated nucleated cell counts. The method was immunoSEQ multiplex PCR; TCRdb's version includes in-frame clones alone and lacks a portion of them. V and J calls plus clone size are reproduced from that table; the DNA served to infer D and trimming. The sample has around 160,000 clones; approximately 93% are singletons. Those enrolled in Seattle joined during active infection and were followed longitudinally afterward. In its sample, this clone was seen once. The material sequenced was peripheral blood. The clonotype was recovered from a woman in her sixties with COVID-19, enrolled during active disease.

The CDR3 spells CASLRPRAGRYGYTF. For the CDR3, the DNA is TGTGCCAGCCTTCGCCCCCGGGCAGGGCGGTATGGCTACACCTTC. V is TRBV5-8 and J is TRBJ1-2; a possible D gene is TRBD1 (5 bases). V was shortened by 7 bases and J by 5 bases, with 21 bases between the two germline ends. CDR3 length equals 15 residues. In germline, CDR1 is SGHTS, CDR2 YDEGEE.